These 9 T cell receptor beta chains originate from one sample sequenced in a study of blood T cell repertoires in COVID-19. TCRdb's copy holds only in-frame clones and misses some; the assay was immunoSEQ multiplex PCR. The table includes fewer than 350,000 clones, 81% detected once. The source material was peripheral blood. These receptors were obtained from a woman between 55 and 75 years old with active or convalescent COVID-19.

This clone was seen once. This chain joins TRBV2 and TRBJ2-1, with 7 bases identical to TRBD1. J gave up 6 bases and V 2 bases, and 4 bases lay outside the gene matches. Germline CDR1 and CDR2: SNHLY and FYNNEI. The CDR3 consists of 14 residues. Written as DNA, the CDR3 is TGTGCCAGCAGTGAACAGGGGGTTGGCAATGAGCAGTTCTTC. This sequence encodes CASSEQGVGNEQFF.

The chain is built from TRBV27 and TRBJ2-5; 8 bases match TRBD1. Germline lookup yields CDR1 MNHEY and CDR2 SMNVEV (reference sequence). Trimming cost V 2 bases and J 3 bases; bases outside gene matches: 11. CDR3 length: 17 residues. CDR3 amino acids: CASSLGGTDRVEETQYF. CDR3 bases: TGTGCCAGCAGTTTAGGGGGAACGGACAGGGTGGAAGAGACCCAGTACTTC.

This chain links TRBV11-2 with TRBJ2-3; perhaps TRBD1 as D (7 bases). The CDR3 runs 15 residues. Trimming removed 3 bases from V and 1 base from J, with 11 bases in between. The germline gives CDR1 SGHAT, CDR2 FQNNGV. The CDR3 sequence: CASSFQGGRTDTQYF. In DNA, the CDR3 is TGTGCCAGCAGCTTTCAGGGGGGCCGCACAGATACGCAGTATTTT.

This chain links TRBV7-9 with TRBJ1-2; 7 nucleotides line up with TRBD1. Trimming took 5 bases from V and 4 from J; bases not matched to a gene: 10. The germline V gene encodes CDR1 SEHNR and CDR2 FQNEAQ (reference sequence). This CDR3 spans 15 amino acids. CDR3 in DNA: TGTGCCAGCAGCCAAACCGGGACAGTCGGCTATGGCTACACCTTC. Its protein product is CASSQTGTVGYGYTF.

V is TRBV15 and J is TRBJ1-2, with D perhaps TRBD1 (6 bases). V lost 0 bases and J lost 7, with 12 bases in between. The CDR3 consists of 14 residues. Germline loops: CDR1 LNHNV, CDR2 YYDKDF (reference sequence). The CDR3 loop is CATSRDRTASGYTF. In nucleotides, the CDR3 is TGTGCCACCAGCAGAGATCGGACAGCATCTGGCTACACCTTC.

The genes are TRBV4-1 and TRBJ1-2; 11 bases fit TRBD1. With V trimmed by 2 bases and J by 8 bases, 7 bases remained unmatched. This CDR3 contains 15 residues. The germline gives CDR1 MGHRA, CDR2 YSYEKL. The CDR3: CASSQPGQGAGGYTF. The CDR3 nucleotides are TGCGCCAGCAGCCAACCTGGACAGGGGGCAGGAGGCTACACCTTC.

The chain couples TRBV28 to TRBJ2-1; D ambiguous. Germline V CDR1 and CDR2: MDHEN, SYDVKM. V was clipped by 4 bases and J by 6 bases, with 7 bases between them. This CDR3 region has 12 residues. The CDR3 nucleotides read TGTGCCAGCAGTTCCCCTGTCAATGAGCAGTTCTTC. This sequence encodes CASSSPVNEQFF.

This chain links TRBV28 with TRBJ1-5, with D unresolved. Germline CDR1 is MDHEN and CDR2 is SYDVKM. V was shortened by 3 bases and J by 5 bases, with 11 bases between the two germline ends. This CDR3 comprises 14 residues. In DNA form, the CDR3 reads TGTGCCAGCAGTTTTCCCTATCGCGATCAGCCCCAGCATTTT. This codes for CASSFPYRDQPQHF.

The chain couples TRBV4-2 to TRBJ2-1, with 16 positions matching TRBD2. The CDR3 is made up of 16 amino acids. Trimming at V came to 3 bases and at J to 7 bases, leaving 3 bases not matched to a gene. Germline values: CDR1 LGHNA, CDR2 YNFKEQ. The CDR3 DNA sequence: TGTGCCAGCAGCCAGCCGGGACTAGCGGGGGGGAATGAGCAGTTCTTC. Residues: CASSQPGLAGGNEQFF.